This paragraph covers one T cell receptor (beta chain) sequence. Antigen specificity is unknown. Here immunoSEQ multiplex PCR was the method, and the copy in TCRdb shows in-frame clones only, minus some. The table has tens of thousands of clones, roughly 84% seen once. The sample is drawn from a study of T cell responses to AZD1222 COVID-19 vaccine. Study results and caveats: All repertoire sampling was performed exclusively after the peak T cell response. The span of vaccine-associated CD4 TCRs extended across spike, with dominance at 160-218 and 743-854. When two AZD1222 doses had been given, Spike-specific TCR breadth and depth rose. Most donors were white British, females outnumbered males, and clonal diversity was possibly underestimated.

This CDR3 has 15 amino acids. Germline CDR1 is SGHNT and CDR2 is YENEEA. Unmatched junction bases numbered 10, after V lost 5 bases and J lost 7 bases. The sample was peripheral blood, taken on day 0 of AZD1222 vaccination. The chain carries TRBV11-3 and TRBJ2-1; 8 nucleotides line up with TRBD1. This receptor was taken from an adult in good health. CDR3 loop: CASSPGQGGYNEQFF. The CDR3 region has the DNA TGTGCCAGCAGCCCCGGACAGGGAGGCTATAATGAGCAGTTCTTC. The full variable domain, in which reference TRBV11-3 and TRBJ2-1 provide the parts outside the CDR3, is EAGVVQSPRYKIIEKKQPVAFWCNPISGHNTLYWYLQNLGQGPELLIRYENEEAVDDSQLPKDRFSAERLKGVDSTLKIQPAELGDSAVYLCASSPGQGGYNEQFFGPGTRLTVL.